These T cell receptor beta chains were read from a single sample in a study of control samples from healthy donors and cancer patients. Method: immunoSEQ multiplex PCR; TCRdb's copy keeps in-frame clones and lacks some. The sample has about 97,000 clones; 80% to 90% are singletons. The sequenced sample consisted of blood. These receptors came from a man aged 25 to 40 in good health. Each CDR3 is given with its conserved first and last residue. Each record gives: D gene, clone size, V gene, J gene, CDR3 DNA, CDR3 protein. The D gene is left open where the match is weak. A row's size may be missing; if present it is once, few, many or a size class.

D gene: TRBD2
clone size: -
V gene: TRBV19
J gene: TRBJ2-3
CDR3 DNA: TGTGCCAGTACCCGACTAGCGGGAGTACAAGATACGCAGTATTTT
CDR3 protein: CASTRLAGVQDTQYF

D gene: -
clone size: -
V gene: TRBV7-9
J gene: TRBJ2-3
CDR3 DNA: TGTGCCAGCAGCTTTACGCCTAGCGCAGATACGCAGTATTTT
CDR3 protein: CASSFTPSADTQYF

D gene: -
clone size: -
V gene: TRBV25-1
J gene: TRBJ1-2
CDR3 DNA: TGTGCCAGCAGTGAGGGGAGAGGCTACACCTTC
CDR3 protein: CASSEGRGYTF

D gene: TRBD1
clone size: once
V gene: TRBV28
J gene: TRBJ1-5
CDR3 DNA: TGTGCCAGCAGTTTTCGATTGGGACAGGGGGGAGGTCAGCCCCAGCATTTT
CDR3 protein: CASSFRLGQGGGQPQHF

D gene: -
clone size: -
V gene: TRBV18
J gene: TRBJ2-7
CDR3 DNA: TGTGCCAGCTCACCCGACTTGAGCTCCTACGAGCAGTACTTC
CDR3 protein: CASSPDLSSYEQYF

D gene: -
clone size: few
V gene: TRBV4-1
J gene: TRBJ1-2
CDR3 DNA: TGCGCCAGCAGCCAAGATCACGGAGGGGCTGGCTATGGCTACACCTTC
CDR3 protein: CASSQDHGGAGYGYTF

D gene: TRBD1
clone size: -
V gene: TRBV14
J gene: TRBJ2-2
CDR3 DNA: TGTGCCAGCAGCCAACGAGGGGGCGTAGGCACCGGGGAGCTGTTTTTT
CDR3 protein: CASSQRGGVGTGELFF

D gene: -
clone size: few
V gene: TRBV10-1
J gene: TRBJ1-4
CDR3 DNA: TGCGCCAGCAGTGAGGAGTTCTCGAGAAAACTGTTTTTT
CDR3 protein: CASSEEFSRKLFF

D gene: TRBD1
clone size: -
V gene: TRBV2
J gene: TRBJ2-7
CDR3 DNA: TGTGCCAGCAGTGAAGCTTTAGGGACAGGGACCTACGAGCAGTACTTC
CDR3 protein: CASSEALGTGTYEQYF

D gene: -
clone size: -
V gene: TRBV27
J gene: TRBJ2-7
CDR3 DNA: TGTGCCAGCAGTTTATCGGAGGGGGGGGGTTTCGAGCAGTACTTC
CDR3 protein: CASSLSEGGGFEQYF

D gene: TRBD1
clone size: -
V gene: TRBV5-6
J gene: TRBJ2-2
CDR3 DNA: TGTGCCAGCAGCTTGGACCCGACAGGGACGGGCGGGGAGCTGTTTTTT
CDR3 protein: CASSLDPTGTGGELFF

D gene: TRBD1
clone size: once
V gene: TRBV18
J gene: TRBJ1-1
CDR3 DNA: TGTGCCAGCTCAGACACCGGGACAGGGGTGGCGAACACTGAAGCTTTCTTT
CDR3 protein: CASSDTGTGVANTEAFF

D gene: TRBD2
clone size: once
V gene: TRBV5-5
J gene: TRBJ2-1
CDR3 DNA: TGTGCCAGCAGCACTAATCTTCCGGGGACTAGCGGCCGCAATGAGCAGTTCTTC
CDR3 protein: CASSTNLPGTSGRNEQFF

D gene: -
clone size: -
V gene: TRBV5-6
J gene: TRBJ2-7
CDR3 DNA: TGTGCCAGCAGCAGAGGGACGGTTACCTACGAGCAGTACTTC
CDR3 protein: CASSRGTVTYEQYF

D gene: TRBD2
clone size: -
V gene: TRBV7-9
J gene: TRBJ2-1
CDR3 DNA: TGTGCCAGCGGGGGACTAGCGGCGCAGTCCTACAATGAGCAGTTCTTC
CDR3 protein: CASGGLAAQSYNEQFF

D gene: -
clone size: -
V gene: TRBV23-1
J gene: TRBJ2-7
CDR3 DNA: TGCGCCAGCAGTCAATGTGTATGCCTATCCGAGCAGTACTTC
CDR3 protein: CASSQCVCLSEQYF

D gene: -
clone size: -
V gene: TRBV7-9
J gene: TRBJ2-5
CDR3 DNA: TGTGCCAGCAGCTTAAGAAGTTCGGGCCTATTGAGGGAGACCCAGTACTTC
CDR3 protein: CASSLRSSGLLRETQYF

D gene: -
clone size: -
V gene: TRBV5-8
J gene: TRBJ2-5
CDR3 DNA: TGTGCCAGCAGCTTTCGGCAGAACCAAGAGACCCAGTACTTC
CDR3 protein: CASSFRQNQETQYF

D gene: TRBD1
clone size: -
V gene: TRBV2
J gene: TRBJ1-5
CDR3 DNA: TGTGCCAGCAGTGATAGGACCGGGACAGCTTATCAGCCCCAGCATTTT
CDR3 protein: CASSDRTGTAYQPQHF

D gene: TRBD1
clone size: -
V gene: TRBV7-9
J gene: TRBJ1-6
CDR3 DNA: TGTGCCAGCAGCCCAGGACAGGGTGGCAATTCACCCCTCCACTTT
CDR3 protein: CASSPGQGGNSPLHF

D gene: -
clone size: -
V gene: TRBV6-5
J gene: TRBJ2-5
CDR3 DNA: TGTGCCAGCAGGGCAGGGCGTGCGGAGACCCAGTACTTC
CDR3 protein: CASRAGRAETQYF

D gene: TRBD1
clone size: -
V gene: TRBV27
J gene: TRBJ2-7
CDR3 DNA: TGTGCCAGCAGTTCCCGACAGGGCCCCTACGAGCAGTACTTC
CDR3 protein: CASSSRQGPYEQYF

D gene: TRBD1
clone size: -
V gene: TRBV11-2
J gene: TRBJ1-2
CDR3 DNA: TGTGCCAGCAGCTTAGGGGGGACAGCATATGGCTACACCTTC
CDR3 protein: CASSLGGTAYGYTF

D gene: TRBD1
clone size: -
V gene: TRBV27
J gene: TRBJ1-5
CDR3 DNA: TGTGCCAGCAGTTTAGGGGACAGGGGCAATCAGCCCCAGCATTTT
CDR3 protein: CASSLGDRGNQPQHF

D gene: -
clone size: -
V gene: TRBV6-1
J gene: TRBJ1-1
CDR3 DNA: TGTGCCAGCAGTGAAGCGTATAGTGCGGGAACTGAAGCTTTCTTT
CDR3 protein: CASSEAYSAGTEAFF

D gene: TRBD1
clone size: -
V gene: TRBV9
J gene: TRBJ2-1
CDR3 DNA: TGTGCCAGCAGCGGCCCACGGACAGGGGTAAATGAGCAGTTCTTC
CDR3 protein: CASSGPRTGVNEQFF

D gene: -
clone size: once
V gene: TRBV3-1/TRBV3-2
J gene: TRBJ2-3
CDR3 DNA: TGTGCCAGCAGCCAAGAGGGGGGCACAGATACGCAGTATTTT
CDR3 protein: CASSQEGGTDTQYF

D gene: -
clone size: -
V gene: TRBV5-1
J gene: TRBJ1-4
CDR3 DNA: TGCGCCAGCAGCTTGGTTCCGGCTGGTACCACAACTAATGAAAAACTGTTTTTT
CDR3 protein: CASSLVPAGTTTNEKLFF

D gene: TRBD2
clone size: -
V gene: TRBV7-2
J gene: TRBJ2-5
CDR3 DNA: TGTGCCAGCAGCTTAATAGCGGGAGTGGAAAGAGAGACCCAGTACTTC
CDR3 protein: CASSLIAGVERETQYF

D gene: -
clone size: -
V gene: TRBV4-2
J gene: TRBJ1-4
CDR3 DNA: TGTGCCAGCAGCCAAGAGGGTACAACTAATGAAAAACTGTTTTTT
CDR3 protein: CASSQEGTTNEKLFF

D gene: TRBD1
clone size: -
V gene: TRBV15
J gene: TRBJ1-4
CDR3 DNA: TGTGCCACCAGCAGTGACAGGGGGAGAAGGGTTGATGAAAAACTGTTTTTT
CDR3 protein: CATSSDRGRRVDEKLFF

D gene: TRBD1
clone size: -
V gene: TRBV28
J gene: TRBJ1-2
CDR3 DNA: TGTGCCAGCAGCTACTGGGGGGGACAGGTCAACTATGGCTACACCTTC
CDR3 protein: CASSYWGGQVNYGYTF

D gene: -
clone size: -
V gene: TRBV6-5
J gene: TRBJ2-3
CDR3 DNA: TGTGCCAGCAGTTGGGACGGATATAGCACAGATACGCAGTATTTT
CDR3 protein: CASSWDGYSTDTQYF

D gene: TRBD1
clone size: once
V gene: TRBV6-5
J gene: TRBJ1-4
CDR3 DNA: TGTGCCAGCAGAAGAAAGGGGACAGTGAACGAAAAACTGTTTTTT
CDR3 protein: CASRRKGTVNEKLFF

D gene: TRBD1
clone size: -
V gene: TRBV9
J gene: TRBJ2-5
CDR3 DNA: TGTGCCAGCAGTAGGGGACAGGGTAACCAAGAGACCCAGTACTTC
CDR3 protein: CASSRGQGNQETQYF

D gene: TRBD1
clone size: -
V gene: TRBV9
J gene: TRBJ2-5
CDR3 DNA: TGTGCCAGCAGCAGGGGAACAGGGGTTAGGGAGACCCAGTACTTC
CDR3 protein: CASSRGTGVRETQYF

D gene: TRBD2
clone size: -
V gene: TRBV28
J gene: TRBJ2-3
CDR3 DNA: TGTGCCAGCAGATACGGACTAGCGGGGGGCACAGATACGCAGTATTTT
CDR3 protein: CASRYGLAGGTDTQYF

D gene: -
clone size: -
V gene: TRBV27
J gene: TRBJ1-6
CDR3 DNA: TGTGCCAGCAGTTTATCGGGCAGCTCAACGTCCTCCTATAATTCACCCCTCCACTTT
CDR3 protein: CASSLSGSSTSSYNSPLHF

D gene: -
clone size: -
V gene: TRBV19
J gene: TRBJ2-3
CDR3 DNA: TGTGCCAGTAGTATGGGTAGGCTGCTGGAGAAGGCAGATACGCAGTATTTT
CDR3 protein: CASSMGRLLEKADTQYF

D gene: -
clone size: -
V gene: TRBV11-3
J gene: TRBJ2-4
CDR3 DNA: TGTGCCAGCAGCTTAGATCTAGGGGACCGTCAGTACTTC
CDR3 protein: CASSLDLGDRQYF

D gene: -
clone size: -
V gene: TRBV7-2
J gene: TRBJ2-5
CDR3 DNA: TGTGCCAGCAGCTTACAACCCACCCAAGAGACCCAGTACTTC
CDR3 protein: CASSLQPTQETQYF

D gene: TRBD1
clone size: once
V gene: TRBV5-5
J gene: TRBJ1-1
CDR3 DNA: TGTGCCAGCAGCCCGGACAGGGTGGCTGAAGCTTTCTTT
CDR3 protein: CASSPDRVAEAFF

D gene: -
clone size: -
V gene: TRBV19
J gene: TRBJ1-5
CDR3 DNA: TGTGCCAGTAGTATAGATCTTCCAGTGAATACCAATCAGCCCCAGCATTTT
CDR3 protein: CASSIDLPVNTNQPQHF

D gene: TRBD1
clone size: -
V gene: TRBV20-1
J gene: TRBJ1-1
CDR3 DNA: TGCAGAGAGACAGGGGGTACTGAAGCTTTCTTT
CDR3 protein: CRETGGTEAFF

D gene: -
clone size: -
V gene: TRBV3-1/TRBV3-2
J gene: TRBJ2-1
CDR3 DNA: TGTGCCAGCAGCCAAACGGGTGGGACTTGCGAGCAGTTCTTC
CDR3 protein: CASSQTGGTCEQFF

D gene: TRBD1
clone size: -
V gene: TRBV5-4
J gene: TRBJ2-7
CDR3 DNA: TGTGCCAGCAGCCGGGACAGGGGCTACGAGCAGTACTTC
CDR3 protein: CASSRDRGYEQYF

D gene: TRBD1
clone size: -
V gene: TRBV6-5
J gene: TRBJ1-5
CDR3 DNA: TGTGCCAGCGCGGGACAGGGGCGAAATCAGCCCCAGCATTTT
CDR3 protein: CASAGQGRNQPQHF

D gene: -
clone size: -
V gene: TRBV28
J gene: TRBJ1-3
CDR3 DNA: TGTGCCAGCAGTTTAAACGTAGGGGCTGGAAACACCATATATTTT
CDR3 protein: CASSLNVGAGNTIYF

D gene: TRBD2
clone size: once
V gene: TRBV19
J gene: TRBJ2-3
CDR3 DNA: TGTGCCAGTAGTGGACTAGCGGGAGTCAATACGCAGTATTTT
CDR3 protein: CASSGLAGVNTQYF

D gene: TRBD2
clone size: -
V gene: TRBV5-1
J gene: TRBJ2-1
CDR3 DNA: TGCGCCAGCAGCAAGGGACTAGCGGGAGGGCCGTCAAATGAGCAGTTCTTC
CDR3 protein: CASSKGLAGGPSNEQFF

D gene: -
clone size: -
V gene: TRBV6-6
J gene: TRBJ2-1
CDR3 DNA: TGTGCCAGCAGTTACAATTTGGACAATGAGCAGTTCTTC
CDR3 protein: CASSYNLDNEQFF

D gene: -
clone size: -
V gene: TRBV4-2
J gene: TRBJ1-1
CDR3 DNA: TGTGCCAGCAGCCCTGGGACCGTCAACACTGAAGCTTTCTTT
CDR3 protein: CASSPGTVNTEAFF

D gene: TRBD1
clone size: -
V gene: TRBV6-2/TRBV6-3
J gene: TRBJ2-2
CDR3 DNA: TGTGCCAGCAGTTACAGTCCGGGACAGGGGAACACCGGGGAGCTGTTTTTT
CDR3 protein: CASSYSPGQGNTGELFF

D gene: -
clone size: -
V gene: TRBV19
J gene: TRBJ1-6
CDR3 DNA: TGTGCCAGTAGTCCACAGGAGAGGACACCCCTCCACTTT
CDR3 protein: CASSPQERTPLHF

D gene: TRBD1
clone size: -
V gene: TRBV6-5
J gene: TRBJ2-5
CDR3 DNA: TGTGCCAGCAGTTACACTAGGACAGGGGAAAAGACCCAGTACTTC
CDR3 protein: CASSYTRTGEKTQYF

D gene: TRBD1
clone size: few
V gene: TRBV6-5
J gene: TRBJ2-2
CDR3 DNA: TGTGCCAGCAGTCCGACAGGGGCGAACACCGGGGAGCTGTTTTTT
CDR3 protein: CASSPTGANTGELFF

D gene: -
clone size: -
V gene: TRBV28
J gene: TRBJ2-5
CDR3 DNA: TGTGCCAGCAGTCCCCCACGCCAGGCCCAGTACTTC
CDR3 protein: CASSPPRQAQYF